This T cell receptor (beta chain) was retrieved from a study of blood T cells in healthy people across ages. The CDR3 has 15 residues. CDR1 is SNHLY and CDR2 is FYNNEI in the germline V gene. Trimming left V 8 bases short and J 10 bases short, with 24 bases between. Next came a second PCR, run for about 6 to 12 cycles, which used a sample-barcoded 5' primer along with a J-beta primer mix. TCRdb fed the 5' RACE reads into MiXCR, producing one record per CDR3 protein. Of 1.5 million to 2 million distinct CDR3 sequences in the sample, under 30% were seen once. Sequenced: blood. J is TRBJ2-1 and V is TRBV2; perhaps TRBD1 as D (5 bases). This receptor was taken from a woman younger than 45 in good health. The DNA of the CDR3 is TGTGCCAGCGGAAAAGCAGGGTCGGTAGGGTTCGAGCAGTTCTTC. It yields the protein CASGKAGSVGFEQFF. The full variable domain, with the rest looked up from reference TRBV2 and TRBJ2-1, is EPEVTQTPSHQVTQMGQEVILRCVPISNHLYFYWYRQILGQKVEFLVSFYNNEISEKSEIFDDQFSVERPDGSNFTLKIRSTKLEDSAMYFCASGKAGSVGFEQFFGPGTRLTVL.